Each of the 6 T cell receptor beta chains below was sequenced from the same sample in a study of T cells after yellow fever vaccination. Each CDR3 protein gets one entry after TCRdb re-called the 5' RACE reads with MiXCR. In the table there are hundreds of thousands of distinct CDR3 sequences, roughly 13% of which are singletons. Sequenced here: PBMCs, sampled on the day of the yellow fever booster vaccination. These receptors were collected from a man younger than 45 who received the YFV17D yellow fever vaccine.

The CDR3, as DNA: TGTGCCAGCAAAGGTTACAATGAGCAGTTCTTC. This encodes CASKGYNEQFF. The chain joins TRBV28 to TRBJ2-1; D uncertain. The germline CDR1 and CDR2 sequences are MDHEN and SYDVKM. CDR3 length equals 11 residues. The ends were cut back, 7 bases at V and 4 bases at J, with 5 bases in the middle.

This clonotype was observed a few times. The rearrangement uses TRBV20-1 and TRBJ2-3, with 9 nucleotides matching TRBD2. CDR3 length: 16 amino acids. Per the germline V gene, CDR1 is DFQATT and CDR2 is SNEGSKA (reference sequence). After removal of 6 bases from V and 5 bases from J, the junction contained 15 bases not matched to a gene. The CDR3 loop is CSAHPGTSIREDTQYF. CDR3 sequence (DNA): TGCAGTGCCCACCCCGGGACTAGCATTAGAGAAGATACGCAGTATTTT.

This clonotype was counted a few times. The CDR3 is CSVDAILGNEQFF. The DNA for the CDR3 is TGCAGCGTTGACGCTATCCTAGGCAATGAGCAGTTCTTC. The V call is TRBV29-1, the J call TRBJ2-1; D gene uncertain. V shed 3 bases and J shed 6 bases, with 12 bases lying between them. Germline V gene lookup returns CDR1 SQVTM and CDR2 ANQGSEA. The CDR3 contains 13 residues.

The rearrangement links TRBV11-2 to TRBJ1-1; possible D gene TRBD1, 6 bases. In germline, CDR1 is SGHAT, CDR2 FQNNGV. The CDR3 totals 15 residues. Trimming shortened V by 1 base and J by 4 bases, and 13 bases separated the two germline ends. CDR3 protein: CASSLATGLVTEAFF. Written as DNA, the CDR3 is TGTGCCAGCAGCTTAGCCACAGGGTTGGTCACTGAAGCTTTCTTT.

The CDR3 reads CASSLGAAGRTDTQYF. The CDR3 DNA reads TGTGCCAGCAGCTTAGGGGCTGCCGGGCGGACAGATACGCAGTATTTT. This chain links TRBV7-9 with TRBJ2-3; no firm D call. Per the germline V gene, CDR1 is SEHNR and CDR2 is FQNEAQ (reference sequence). The CDR3 extends over 16 amino acids. Trimming took 1 base from V and 3 from J, leaving 14 bases between them.

The CDR3 nucleotides are TGCAGTGCTCTTGCCGGGACAAACTACGAGCAGTACTTC. This gives the protein CSALAGTNYEQYF. The chain carries TRBV20-1 and TRBJ2-7; tentative D call: TRBD1 (6 bases). Germline V CDR1 and CDR2: DFQATT, SNEGSKA (reference sequence). The ends were cut back, 5 bases at V and 3 bases at J, with 14 bases in the middle. The CDR3 length is 13 residues.